The 7 T cell receptor beta chains given below trace back to one sample, sequenced in a study of blood T cells in healthy people across ages. Alongside a J-beta primer mix, a sample-barcoded 5' primer served in a second PCR lasting roughly 7 to 12 cycles. MiXCR, applied by TCRdb to the 5' RACE reads, yields one record per CDR3 protein. The table lists about 900,000 distinct CDR3 sequences, around 68% of them singletons. Sequences were obtained from blood. These TCRs come from a young man in good health.

V usage is TRBV5-1 and J usage is TRBJ2-1; maybe TRBD1 (6 bases). The V end was cut by 1 base, the J end by 4 bases, with 12 bases between. CDR1 and CDR2 (germline): SGHRS, YFSETQ. This CDR3 spans 15 amino acids. This CDR3 reads CASSLFQGPYNEQFF. CDR3 DNA: TGCGCCAGCAGCTTGTTCCAGGGGCCTTACAATGAGCAGTTCTTC.

This clonotype was seen just once. The gene calls are TRBV3-1 and TRBJ1-2; 8 bases fit TRBD1. The CDR3 loop spans 15 amino acids. CDR1 and CDR2 from the germline V gene are LGHDT and YNNKEL (reference sequence). V shed 3 bases and J 1 base; nucleotides not matched to a gene: 4. The CDR3 is CASSQQGAINYGYTF. The CDR3 nucleotides read TGTGCCAGCAGCCAGCAGGGGGCGATTAACTATGGCTACACCTTC.

V is TRBV3-1 and J is TRBJ2-4; 13 bases are a match to TRBD2. Near its end, the DNA agrees better with TRBJ2-7, so the J call may be wrong. Germline-derived CDR1 and CDR2 are LGHDT and YNNKEL (reference sequence). This CDR3 is built from 15 residues. As DNA, the CDR3 is TGTGCCAGCACTCCACGGACTAGCGGGGGCTACGAGCAGTACTTC. This encodes CASTPRTSGGYEQYF.

This chain links TRBV5-6 with TRBJ1-2; the match to TRBD1 covers 7 bases. Looked up from germline, CDR1 is SGHDT and CDR2 is YYEEEE. Trimming cost V 0 bases and J 4 bases; bases outside gene matches: 9. The CDR3 contains 16 residues. Written as DNA, the CDR3 is TGTGCCAGCAGCTTGGCACAGGGGCAGGGGACCTATGGCTACACCTTC. This encodes CASSLAQGQGTYGYTF.

The chain has TRBV19 and TRBJ2-7, with 10 bases aligning to TRBD1. Trimming took 3 bases from V and 3 from J; bases not matched to a gene: 2. Germline-derived CDR1 and CDR2 are LNHDA and SQIVND (reference sequence). This CDR3 contains 14 residues. The CDR3 protein is CASSMGTGDYEQYF. CDR3 in DNA: TGTGCCAGTAGTATGGGGACAGGGGACTACGAGCAGTACTTC.

This rearrangement joins TRBV2 to TRBJ1-6; D uncertain. The germline CDR1 and CDR2 sequences are SNHLY and FYNNEI. V lost 6 bases and J 10 bases, leaving 13 bases between the germline ends. The CDR3 contains 13 residues. CDR3 nucleotide sequence: TGTGCCAGCAGACCGAGGGAGGGCTCACCCCTCCACTTT. Its translation: CASRPREGSPLHF. Looking up the rest from reference TRBV2 and TRBJ1-6 gives the full variable domain: EPEVTQTPSHQVTQMGQEVILRCVPISNHLYFYWYRQILGQKVEFLVSFYNNEISEKSEIFDDQFSVERPDGSNFTLKIRSTKLEDSAMYFCASRPREGSPLHFGNGTRLTVT.

V is TRBV5-5 and J is TRBJ1-5; weak D call: TRBD1 (5 bases). Germline V gene lookup returns CDR1 SGHKS and CDR2 YYEKEE (reference sequence). The CDR3 covers 15 residues. Trimming cost V 3 bases and J 0 bases, with 10 bases left between them. In DNA form, the CDR3 reads TGTGCCAGCAGCTCGGGACCTAATAGCAATCAGCCCCAGCATTTT. It specifies CASSSGPNSNQPQHF. Filled out from reference TRBV5-5 and TRBJ1-5, the complete variable domain reads DAGVTQSPTHLIKTRGQQVTLRCSPISGHKSVSWYQQVLGQGPQFIFQYYEKEERGRGNFPDRFSARQFPNYSSELNVNALLLGDSALYLCASSSGPNSNQPQHFGDGTRLSIL.